Below are 30 T cell receptor beta chains sequenced from a single sample in a study of T cell repertoires in cytomegalovirus infection. TCRdb re-called the reads with MiXCR, one entry per CDR3 protein. Counted here are 200,000 to 250,000 distinct CDR3 sequences, 9% to 15% occurring once; the ten biggest clones make up 1.5% to 2%. Sequencing used PBMCs. Every receptor here comes from a human donor in good health (CMV status not recorded). Some clones in this sample may be carry-over from other donors' samples.

The table lists this clonotype with a few counts. J is TRBJ2-1 and V is TRBV19; possibly TRBD1 for D (5 bases). This CDR3 is 11 amino acids long. Germline V lookup: CDR1 LNHDA, CDR2 SQIVND (reference sequence). V was cut by 6 bases and J by 9 bases, with 9 bases left in between. CDR3 residues: CASRDRGEQFF. CDR3 sequence (DNA): TGTGCCAGTAGAGATAGGGGTGAGCAGTTCTTC.

Many counts were recorded for this clonotype. The rearrangement uses TRBV6-2 or TRBV6-3 and TRBJ1-2; D possibly corresponds to TRBD1 (5 bases). CDR3 length: 14 residues. Germline-derived CDR1 and CDR2 are MNHEY and SVGEGT. V was trimmed by 0 bases and J by 4 bases, leaving 9 bases between them. The CDR3 loop reads CASSYSGTSYGYTF. CDR3 nucleotide sequence: TGTGCCAGCAGTTACTCCGGGACGAGCTATGGCTACACCTTC.

This clonotype has at least ten counts. The chain recombines TRBV7-3 with TRBJ1-3, with 8 positions matching TRBD1. CDR1 is SGHTA, CDR2 FQGTGA, per germline. There are 16 residues in the CDR3. The V and J ends lost 3 bases and 0 bases, in that order; junction bases with no gene match: 4. The DNA of the CDR3 is TGTGCCAGCAGCTTCACCGGGACAGGCTCTGGAAACACCATATATTTT. Translation: CASSFTGTGSGNTIYF.

Many counts were recorded for this clonotype. This chain joins TRBV19 and TRBJ1-2; TRBD1 matches at 7 bases. This CDR3 is built from 16 residues. The germline CDR1 and CDR2 sequences are LNHDA and SQIVND (reference sequence). V lost 10 bases, J lost 4 bases, and 18 bases stayed unmatched. CDR3: CATLPRTGINSYGYTF. The CDR3 DNA reads as TGTGCCACCCTCCCCCGGACAGGCATCAACTCCTATGGCTACACCTTC.

This clonotype was recorded at least ten times. The rearrangement uses TRBV7-2 and TRBJ2-3; D unclear. In germline, CDR1 is SGHTA, CDR2 FQGNSA. The CDR3 sequence is 12 residues long. Trimming cost V 6 bases and J 4 bases, with 8 bases left between them. CDR3 DNA: TGTGCCAGCAGTACTCAATCAGATACGCAGTATTTT. Protein sequence: CASSTQSDTQYF.

Regarding this clonotype: Because the CDR3 is missing its conserved closing phenylalanine or tryptophan, this is likely a read error. This CDR3 reads CASSLERGLQQPQHC. As DNA, the CDR3 is TGTGCCAGCAGCTTAGAGAGAGGGCTCCAGCAGCCCCAGCATTGT. The genes are TRBV7-2 and TRBJ1-5, with unresolved D. The CDR3 runs 15 residues. Looked up from germline, CDR1 is SGHTA and CDR2 is FQGNSA. Trimming pared 1 base from V and 7 bases from J, leaving 14 bases between.

This clonotype was counted many times. The chain couples TRBV6-2 or TRBV6-3 to TRBJ1-2, with no clear D. V was shortened by 5 bases and J by 3 bases, with 16 bases between the two germline ends. Germline V gene data show CDR1 as MNHEY and CDR2 as SVGEGT. CDR3 length equals 15 residues. The CDR3 region is CASSRRPGSYYGYTF. The CDR3 region has the DNA TGTGCCAGCAGTCGCCGCCCAGGAAGTTACTATGGCTACACCTTC.

The chain's CDR3 is CASSVEGGGASSYNEQFF. CDR3 nucleotides: TGTGCCAGCAGCGTAGAGGGGGGTGGCGCGAGCTCCTACAATGAGCAGTTCTTC. The genes are TRBV9 and TRBJ2-1, with D tentatively TRBD1 or TRBD2 (6 bases each). With 0 bases removed from V and 0 bases from J, the gap between germline ends came to 16 bases. In germline, CDR1 is SGDLS, CDR2 YYNGEE. The CDR3 consists of 18 residues.

This rearrangement joins TRBV20-1 to TRBJ2-1; 8 positions agree with TRBD1. Germline trimming cut 5 bases from V and 0 bases from J; bases unmatched to any gene: 6. The CDR3 extends over 15 amino acids. CDR1 DFQATT and CDR2 SNEGSKA come from the germline V gene (reference sequence). CDR3 nucleotide sequence: TGCAGTGCTTTACCCACAGGGGGCTCCTACAATGAGCAGTTCTTC. Translating it yields CSALPTGGSYNEQFF.

The V gene is TRBV28, the J gene TRBJ2-3; D tentatively fits TRBD1 or TRBD2 (6 bases each). This CDR3 region has 15 residues. V dropped 5 bases and J dropped 3 bases, with 15 bases sitting between them. Germline CDR1 is MDHEN and CDR2 is SYDVKM. CDR3 in amino acids: CASSPGGGVTDTQYF. Written as DNA, the CDR3 is TGTGCCAGCAGTCCTGGGGGCGGGGTGACAGATACGCAGTATTTT.

The table lists this clonotype with many counts. The chain is built from TRBV7-2 and TRBJ1-6; the match to TRBD1 covers 9 bases. There are 14 residues in the CDR3. The J segment lost 10 bases and the V segment lost 2 bases, leaving 3 bases of the junction unmatched. CDR1 is SGHTA, CDR2 FQGNSA, per germline. CDR3: CASSLQGQGSPLHF. The CDR3 DNA reads TGTGCCAGCAGCTTACAGGGACAGGGCTCACCCCTCCACTTT.

This clonotype was counted ten times or more. The chain links TRBV7-2 to TRBJ2-5, with 11 nucleotides matching TRBD2. Germline lookup yields CDR1 SGHTA and CDR2 FQGNSA. This CDR3 contains 14 residues. Trimming took 5 bases from V and 3 from J; bases not matched to a gene: 2. The CDR3, as DNA: TGTGCCAGCAGCGCACTAGCGGGGGAAGAGACCCAGTACTTC. This codes for CASSALAGEETQYF.

In this sample, this clonotype turned up many times. The chain carries TRBV12-3 or TRBV12-4 and TRBJ2-4; TRBD1 aligns across 9 bases. J was trimmed by 4 bases and V by 4 bases; bases with no gene match: 8. This CDR3 has 16 residues. CDR3 nucleotide sequence: TGTGCCAGCAGTTCCACAGGGGGCCGGGGGAAAAACATTCAGTACTTC. Protein sequence: CASSSTGGRGKNIQYF.

This clonotype was counted many times. The gene calls are TRBV12-3 or TRBV12-4 and TRBJ2-7; TRBD1 agrees at 10 bases. The length of the CDR3 is 14 residues. V dropped 10 bases and J dropped 5; count of bases not matched to a gene: 11. CDR3 nucleotides: TGTGCCACCAGCCGGGACAGGGGTGTCCACGAGCAGTACTTC. The encoded protein is CATSRDRGVHEQYF.

The gene calls are TRBV10-3 and TRBJ1-5, with D possibly matching TRBD1 (6 bases). Trimming removed 10 bases from V and 5 bases from J, with 15 bases in between. The CDR3 spans 13 residues. Germline CDR1 reads ENHRY; CDR2 reads SYGVKD. CDR3 DNA: TGTGCCACCAGGGGAGGGGACGATCAGCCCCAGCATTTT. Amino acid sequence: CATRGGDDQPQHF.

This clonotype occurred many times. V and J are TRBV12-3 or TRBV12-4 and TRBJ2-7, with D maybe TRBD1 (6 bases). This CDR3 spans 13 amino acids. Trimming took off 5 bases at V and 6 bases at J, with 14 bases between the two ends. CDR3 sequence (DNA): TGTGCCAGCAGTCTCCTGGGGGCAGGCGAGCAGTACTTC. It yields the protein CASSLLGAGEQYF.

This clonotype was seen at least ten times. The CDR3 nucleotides are TGTGCCAGCAGCTTAGGCGGACAGGGGAGAGAGACCCAGTACTTC. Amino acid sequence: CASSLGGQGRETQYF. This chain uses TRBV7-2 with TRBJ2-5, with 9 bases aligning to TRBD1. The CDR3 extends over 15 amino acids. Germline assignment: CDR1 SGHTA and CDR2 FQGNSA. After removal of 1 base from V and 4 bases from J, the junction contained 4 bases not matched to a gene.

V usage is TRBV5-1 and J usage is TRBJ1-1; 8 bases match TRBD1. CDR1 SGHRS and CDR2 YFSETQ come from the germline V gene. J was trimmed by 11 bases and V by 4 bases; bases with no gene match: 7. The CDR3 is made up of 12 amino acids. The DNA of the CDR3 is TGCGCCAGCAGCCGGACAGGGCTCGTGGCTTTCTTT. Translating it yields CASSRTGLVAFF.

This clonotype occurred many times. The chain joins TRBV19 to TRBJ1-1, with D unclear. V was clipped by 3 bases and J by 3 bases, with 11 bases between them. Germline CDR1 reads LNHDA; CDR2 reads SQIVND (reference sequence). The CDR3 contains 14 residues. The CDR3 sequence: CASSIQRQDTEAFF. CDR3 coding DNA: TGTGCCAGTAGTATTCAGCGACAAGACACTGAAGCTTTCTTT.

This clonotype appeared a few times. The chain combines TRBV19 with TRBJ1-5, with 10 bases identical to TRBD1. J lost 7 bases, V lost 4 bases, and 7 bases had no gene match. The germline gives CDR1 LNHDA, CDR2 SQIVND (reference sequence). CDR3 length: 15 residues. The CDR3 sequence is CASSKGTGDKQPQHF. CDR3 nucleotides: TGTGCCAGTAGTAAAGGGACAGGGGACAAGCAGCCCCAGCATTTT. The complete variable domain, with remaining parts taken from reference TRBV19 and TRBJ1-5, reads DGGITQSPKYLFRKEGQNVTLSCEQNLNHDAMYWYRQDPGQGLRLIYYSQIVNDFQKGDIAEGYSVSREKKESFPLTVTSAQKNPTAFYLCASSKGTGDKQPQHFGDGTRLSIL.

This clonotype was picked up many times. This chain connects TRBV6-2 or TRBV6-3 to TRBJ1-4; D is undetermined. Trimming removed 6 bases at V and 16 bases at J, with 15 bases between. The CDR3 has 11 amino acids. Germline CDR1 MNHEY, CDR2 SVGEGT. This CDR3 reads CASSPGQNRFF. In DNA form, the CDR3 reads TGTGCCAGCAGCCCCGGCCAGAACCGGTTTTTT.

This chain connects TRBV10-3 to TRBJ2-4, with 7 bases matching TRBD1. Germline V gene data show CDR1 as ENHRY and CDR2 as SYGVKD. J lost 6 bases, V lost 6 bases, and 11 bases had no gene match. This CDR3 has 15 amino acids. This chain's CDR3 is CAISSHTGDTNIQYF. The CDR3, as DNA: TGTGCCATCAGCTCGCATACAGGGGACACAAACATTCAGTACTTC.

The sample holds many counts of this clonotype. V usage is TRBV7-2 and J usage is TRBJ2-1, with TRBD1 identical over 9 bases. V was clipped by 5 bases and J by 9 bases; unmatched bases: 5. The CDR3 is 13 residues long. The germline gives CDR1 SGHTA, CDR2 FQGNSA. CDR3 nucleotides: TGTGCCAGCAGCCAGGACAGGGGAACTGAGCAGTTCTTC. Its translation is CASSQDRGTEQFF.

CDR3 DNA: TGTGCCAGCAGTGAAGGGACTAGCGGTTACCTAAGAGAGGAGTACTTC. This codes for CASSEGTSGYLREEYF. V usage is TRBV25-1 and J usage is TRBJ2-5; 11 bases match TRBD2. The CDR3 is made up of 16 amino acids. After removal of 2 bases from V and 12 bases from J, the junction contained 14 bases not matched to a gene. From germline, CDR1 is MGHDK and CDR2 SYGVNS.

In its sample, this clonotype was seen many times. J is TRBJ2-3 and V is TRBV5-6, with 9 bases lining up with TRBD2. The CDR3 covers 16 residues. Germline values: CDR1 SGHDT, CDR2 YYEEEE. With V trimmed by 4 bases and J by 0 bases, 6 bases remained unmatched. The CDR3 sequence is CASSVKRGESTDTQYF. For the CDR3, the DNA is TGTGCCAGCAGCGTTAAGCGGGGGGAAAGCACAGATACGCAGTATTTT.

The V gene is TRBV7-8, the J gene TRBJ1-2; D is possibly TRBD1 (5 bases). Germline lookup yields CDR1 SGHVS and CDR2 FQNEAQ. The CDR3 totals 13 residues. V lost 4 bases to trimming and J lost 4 bases, with 10 bases between them. CDR3 sequence reads: CASSSGRGYGYTF. In DNA, the CDR3 is TGTGCCAGCAGCTCAGGGCGCGGCTATGGCTACACCTTC.

A few counts support this clonotype. The chain has TRBV11-2 and TRBJ2-1; the D is unclear. CDR3 length equals 11 residues. V was pared by 7 bases and J by 7 bases, with 8 bases between. Germline V gene data show CDR1 as SGHAT and CDR2 as FQNNGV. Here the CDR3 reads CASTARNEQFF. The CDR3, as DNA: TGTGCCAGCACCGCGCGGAATGAGCAGTTCTTC.

This clonotype was detected ten times or more. This chain links TRBV7-2 with TRBJ2-7; perhaps TRBD1 as D (5 bases). V was clipped by 1 base and J by 4 bases, with 11 bases between them. Per the germline V gene, CDR1 is SGHTA and CDR2 is FQGNSA. This CDR3 contains 14 residues. The CDR3 DNA is TGTGCCAGCAGCTTAGTTCCCAGGGATTACGAGCAGTACTTC. This translates into CASSLVPRDYEQYF.

The CDR3 spells CATSRVGDEQFF. DNA for the CDR3: TGTGCCACCAGCAGAGTGGGAGATGAGCAGTTCTTC. J is TRBJ2-1 and V is TRBV15, with D maybe TRBD2 (5 bases). The V end was cut by 1 base, the J end by 8 bases, with 6 bases between. The CDR3 extends over 12 amino acids. CDR1 and CDR2 from the germline V gene are LNHNV and YYDKDF (reference sequence).

This clonotype was detected a few times. This rearrangement joins TRBV29-1 to TRBJ1-3, with a tentative D call TRBD1 (5 bases). The CDR3 is 13 residues long. Trimming left V 7 bases short and J 5 bases short, with 15 bases between. Germline CDR1 SQVTM, CDR2 ANQGSEA. CDR3 region: CSAMEGLRNTIYF. DNA of the CDR3: TGCAGCGCGATGGAGGGGTTAAGAAACACCATATATTTT.